This T cell receptor (beta chain) is from a study of CD8 T cells in ankylosing spondylitis. Trimming at V came to 3 bases and at J to 6 bases, leaving 10 bases not matched to a gene. Germline V lookup: CDR1 SGDLS, CDR2 YYNGEE. This CDR3 is 15 amino acids long. This clonotype is medium-sized within its sample. Its antigen is undetermined. General study findings and limits: The authors found the disease-linked clones to be CD8+ and relatively rare in peripheral blood. Reportedly, significant enrichment of disease-linked clones occurred in matched ankylosing spondylitis synovial fluid.

Preparation of TCR beta libraries was done by quantitative 5'-RACE with molecular barcodes. One entry per CDR3 protein, called by TCRdb with MiXCR from the 5' RACE reads. The table records around 6,100 distinct CDR3 sequences, approximately 2.3% of them present only once. The specimen sequenced was blood, either unsorted or a sorted T cell fraction (not recorded which). The receptor comes from a male donor with ankylosing spondylitis or in good health (not recorded which). The rearrangement uses TRBV9 and TRBJ2-7; 9 bases align to TRBD2. The CDR3 here is CASSAILAGFSEQYF. CDR3 coding DNA: TGTGCCAGCAGCGCCATACTAGCGGGCTTCTCCGAGCAGTACTTC. The variable domain in full, completed from reference TRBV9 and TRBJ2-7, reads DSGVTQTPKHLITATGQRVTLRCSPRSGDLSVYWYQQSLDQGLQFLIQYYNGEERAKGNILERFSAQQFPDLHSELNLSSLELGDSALYFCASSAILAGFSEQYFGPGTRLTVT.